This TCR beta chain is from a study of blood T cells in healthy people across ages. Study overall: With template switching, about one barcoded beta molecule was captured per two T cells.

Germline V gene lookup returns CDR1 ENHRY and CDR2 SYGVKD. This CDR3 is built from 13 residues. Trimming stripped 7 bases from V and 7 bases from J, with 17 bases between. A second about 7 to 11 cycle PCR used barcoded and J-beta primers. Each cDNA molecule carried a tag from a template-switch adaptor that contained 12 random nucleotides. CDR3-containing paired-end reads numbering at least 3 million came from each sample. TCRdb processed the 5' RACE reads anew with MiXCR; each CDR3 protein has one entry. The table has hundreds of thousands of distinct CDR3 sequences, about 30% seen once; the top ten hold 15% to 19%. This clonotype was seen only a few times. This may arise from a read error, as a much more abundant clone is one base away.

The TCR comes from an elderly woman in good health. The specimen was blood. This chain connects TRBV10-3 to TRBJ2-7, with no clear D. Here the CDR3 reads CAIMSPERDEQYF. The CDR3 DNA reads as TGTGCCATCATGTCCCCGGAAAGAGATGAGCAGTACTTC.